This TCR beta chain was observed in a study of T cells in Graves' hyperthyroidism and ophthalmopathy (dated by TCRdb to between 2018 and 2021). Study-level background: Peripheral blood was collected at initial diagnosis, before any treatment. A discovery cohort of around 100 patients, 43 with Graves' ophthalmopathy and about 60 with stable Graves' hyperthyroidism, was used to find distinguishing TCR V-J signatures. An independent validation cohort of under 20 hyperthyroidism patients and approximately 15 patients who later progressed to ophthalmopathy tested prospective prediction of ophthalmopathy. The approximately 98 discovery patients were randomly divided into training and test sets at a 7:3 ratio. In addition, the study compared T-cell repertoires in thyroid tissue and in blood from six Graves' hyperthyroidism patients. After blood sampling, hyperthyroidism patients were treated with methimazole at a starting dose of 30 mg daily, and ophthalmopathy patients were treated with high-dose intravenous methylprednisolone. The paper reports TCR Vbeta CDR3 sequencing of 130 to 150 peripheral blood samples: under 45 ophthalmopathy, fewer than 80 hyperthyroidism and approximately 17 progressor patients.

This clonotype was found many times. The clone's antigen remains unknown. No base quality information exists; no much larger clone differs at one position. Results and caveats for the whole study, not just this receptor: Most expanded thyroid clonotypes (frequency above 0.001) were also detected in blood, suggesting blood repertoires may reflect thyroid immune responses. Ophthalmopathy was separated from stable hyperthyroidism by a 13 V-J signature model, with around 88% sensitivity and about 81% specificity obtained in cross-validation and 80%/75% obtained in testing. Sample size was not statistically predetermined, and investigators were not blinded to group allocation. During validation, the model predicted progression to ophthalmopathy a median of roughly six months ahead of onset, with 70.59% sensitivity and less than 85% specificity.

The TCR beta CDR3 regions were amplified from the RNA transcripts. The TCR CDR3 was subjected to a first round of RT-PCR using the HTBI primer set and the Qiagen OneStep RT-PCR kit. The libraries were constructed in a second round of multiplex PCR and then size-selected and purified. Paired-end sequencing of the libraries was performed with 100 bp reads on an Illumina HiSeq2000. The original pipeline was this. SOAPnuke was used to process the raw data, with reads discarded if the reads contained adapters or uncalled bases, had a mean Phred below 15, or lacked an exact constant-primer or identifier match. COPE v1.2.5 was used to merge the high-quality paired reads, and each unique nucleotide sequence was defined as a clonotype. MiTCR v1.1 was used to align clonotypes to the IMGT TRBV, TRBD and TRBJ reference segments. Only V-J combinations with frequency above 0.0001, covering about 99% of repertoires, were analysed. The TCS score was defined as the ratio of F50 (clonal expansion) to E x V (chaos), calculated using BLOSUM62-based TCRdist between CDR3 peptides within each V-J. Welch's t-statistics and random forest reduced just over 500 V-J features to under 15, which were used in a naive Bayes classifier (R e1071). In TCRdb, the public reads were trimmed at Q25 with fastp and aligned with MiXCR, with productive beta chains retained. Rows are combined by CDR3 protein, so each entry shows the most common genes and DNA. The V and J calls here are based on TCRdb, not the publication. The sample table lists about 590,000 distinct CDR3 sequences, roughly 14% of them with a count of one. The biggest ten clones account for about 7% of the sample.

Stable Graves' hyperthyroidism was defined as the absence of progression to ophthalmopathy over 18 months of follow-up. Hyperthyroidism patients were newly diagnosed, had a disease duration of under 2 months, and were aged 18 to 65 years. Exclusion was applied to patients with uncontrolled infections, other autoimmune diseases, pregnancy or lactation. Clinical symptoms, serum thyroxine and TRAb, thyroid ultrasound, and orbital computed tomography formed the basis for the diagnoses. Ficoll-Paque density gradient centrifugation was used to isolate PBMCs from around 10 ml of fresh peripheral blood. Trizol reagent was used to extract total RNA, and RNA quality was then checked on an Agilent 2100 Bioanalyzer. This TCR was recovered from a woman aged 30 to 39 with Graves' hyperthyroidism. Sequencing input: blood.

The CDR3 here reads CASSPLPYTEAFF. The nucleotide sequence reads TGTGCCAGCTCACCACTTCCTTACACTGAAGCTTTCTTT. In this chain, TRBV18 is recombined with TRBJ1-1; no D gene is confidently identified. The germline V gene yields KGHSH for CDR1 and LQKENI for CDR2. Measured from the cysteine to the phenylalanine, the CDR3 is 13 residues long. CDR3 DNA only is kept here, 39 bases in frame from base 1. A distance of 6 bases separates the germline ends of V and J, which lose 1 base and 3 bases respectively.